This T cell receptor (beta chain) was sequenced during a study of T cell responses to AZD1222 COVID-19 vaccine. General study results and limits: White British donors predominated, females outnumbered males, and clonal diversity was possibly underestimated. At study baseline, merely over 5 AZD1222 recipients were seropositive.

Worth noting for this clone: No antigen is known for it.

Data came from immunoSEQ multiplex PCR; TCRdb stores just in-frame clones and leaves some out. This table holds about 150,000 clones, 91% found once. This CDR3 spans 14 amino acids. V lost 3 bases and J 2 bases, leaving 5 bases between the germline ends. Germline V gene data show CDR1 as MNHEY and CDR2 as SMNVEV (reference sequence). This clonotype was sampled from an adult who received the AZD1222 COVID-19 vaccine. The J gene is TRBJ2-6, the V gene TRBV27; D is unresolved. Sample: peripheral blood, taken 28 days after the second AZD1222 dose. CDR3 loop: CASSFLAGANVLTF. In DNA form, the CDR3 reads TGTGCCAGCAGTTTTCTCGCTGGGGCCAACGTCCTGACTTTC.